These 6 T cell receptor beta chains were all obtained from the same sample, sequenced in a study of technical replicates of blood from several donors. TCRdb keeps only in-frame clones here, not all; method: immunoSEQ multiplex PCR. The sample has more than 11,000 clones; 70% to 90% are singletons. The sequenced material came from PBMCs. Source of these receptors: a human donor in good health.

The V gene is TRBV5-4, the J gene TRBJ2-1, with 11 nucleotides matching TRBD2. The CDR3 loop spans 16 amino acids. From germline, CDR1 is SGHNT and CDR2 YYREEE (reference sequence). The trim removed 4 bases at V and 2 bases at J, leaving 5 bases unmatched. CDR3 amino acids: CASSRGLAETYNEQFF. The CDR3 coding sequence is TGTGCCAGCAGCAGGGGACTAGCGGAGACCTACAATGAGCAGTTCTTC.

V and J are TRBV11-2 and TRBJ2-5; the match to TRBD2 covers 8 bases. The junction had 16 bases not matched to a gene; V was cut back by 5 bases and J by 2 bases. The CDR3 totals 18 residues. In germline, CDR1 is SGHAT, CDR2 FQNNGV. This CDR3 reads CASSHTGLAVRTQETQYF. The CDR3 nucleotides read TGTGCCAGCAGCCATACCGGACTAGCAGTGCGAACTCAAGAGACCCAGTACTTC.

The genes are TRBV5-4 and TRBJ1-1; D remains unclear. The V gene lost 6 bases and the J gene lost 2 bases, with 17 bases spanning the gap. The CDR3 is 15 residues long. Germline V CDR1 and CDR2: SGHNT, YYREEE (reference sequence). The CDR3 nucleotides read TGTGCCAGCACCGGGGAGCTCTCGAGAAACACTGAAGCTTTCTTT. This sequence encodes CASTGELSRNTEAFF.

The V gene is TRBV7-8, the J gene TRBJ2-7; the match to TRBD2 covers 7 bases. The V and J ends lost 5 bases and 7 bases, in that order; junction bases with no gene match: 11. The CDR3 loop spans 14 amino acids. Germline lookup yields CDR1 SGHVS and CDR2 FQNEAQ. CDR3 region: CASSPDPARGEQYF. The CDR3 DNA sequence: TGTGCCAGCAGCCCAGACCCAGCGCGGGGGGAGCAGTACTTC.

In its sample, this clone ranks as medium-sized (0.01 to 0.1%). The chain is built from TRBV4-1 and TRBJ1-5; 9 bases agree with TRBD1. The V and J ends lost 4 bases and 3 bases, in that order; junction bases with no gene match: 7. There are 16 residues in the CDR3. Germline values: CDR1 MGHRA, CDR2 YSYEKL. Here the CDR3 reads CASSLIGTGINQPQHF. The CDR3 DNA reads TGCGCCAGCAGCCTAATAGGGACAGGGATCAATCAGCCCCAGCATTTT.

The chain links TRBV11-2 to TRBJ2-3, with 8 bases matching TRBD1. V lost 5 bases to trimming and J lost 4 bases; unmatched junction nucleotides: 14. This CDR3 has 17 amino acids. Germline lookup yields CDR1 SGHAT and CDR2 FQNNGV. As DNA, the CDR3 is TGTGCCAGCAGCCAAACACTTTCAGGGGGCCAGGCAGATACGCAGTATTTT. Translated, it gives CASSQTLSGGQADTQYF.